This is a list of T cell receptor beta chains from one sample in a study of T-cell memory formation after mild COVID-19. TCRdb reprocessed the 5' RACE reads via MiXCR and lists one record per CDR3 protein. The sample gives roughly 86,000 distinct CDR3 sequences, approximately 16% of which show up once; around two fifths is in the top ten. Source material: PBMCs or a T cell subset sorted from them (not recorded which). Source of these receptors: a man in his late teens or twenties who had mild COVID-19 (a few samples of this study predate the infection). Cell type and time point are not known. The conserved cysteine and the conserved F or W are not part of the CDR3 here. The order of the fields is J gene, V gene, CDR3 protein.

TRBJ1-2	TRBV7-9	ASSPGGTGPYGYT
TRBJ2-2	TRBV4-3	ASSQGSTGELF
TRBJ1-1	TRBV7-6	ASSLEALTEAF
TRBJ2-1	TRBV23-1	ASSQSWTVYEQF
TRBJ2-1	TRBV2	ASSELGLGAYNEQF
TRBJ1-1	TRBV6-1	ASREDSSGTEAF
TRBJ2-7	TRBV5-1	ASSQSDRGLYEQY
TRBJ2-7	TRBV25-1	ASRGEGTEAHYEQY
TRBJ2-1	TRBV6-5	ASSKSLAVYNEQF
TRBJ2-7	TRBV27	ASSPIGRDRFYEQY
TRBJ1-5	TRBV12-3/TRBV12-4	ASTLGGFQPQH
TRBJ2-1	TRBV27	ASSFSAGTSNNEQF
TRBJ2-7	TRBV6-6	ASSYIGAYEQY
TRBJ2-5	TRBV7-9	ASRTSAEETQY
TRBJ2-2	TRBV14	ASSPLPGELF
TRBJ2-2	TRBV7-3	ASSPTTGFGTGELF
TRBJ2-7	TRBV2	ASSELGGSYEQY
TRBJ2-2	TRBV4-3	ASSQDPAGETGELF
TRBJ1-4	TRBV6-2/TRBV6-3	ASSGTFFDELF
TRBJ2-3	TRBV4-2	ASSPTGLAGVDTQY
TRBJ2-3	TRBV11-2	ASSLVPLRRADTQY
TRBJ2-5	TRBV6-5	ASSYSGGQETQY
TRBJ1-1	TRBV14	ASSQVWSRAGGNTEAF
TRBJ2-1	TRBV30	AQDSGNEQF
TRBJ2-1	TRBV24-1	ATSDLPSSKGAGDEQF
TRBJ1-5	TRBV4-1	ASRIRDISTQPQH
TRBJ2-7	TRBV4-2	ASSQDFAGNSYEQY
TRBJ1-5	TRBV6-5	ASSYSFPPGGNQPQH
TRBJ2-2	TRBV11-2	ADGRGAGELF
TRBJ1-5	TRBV5-1	ASSLGTDNQPQH
TRBJ2-7	TRBV29-1	SVTGQGVYEQY
TRBJ1-1	TRBV12-3/TRBV12-4	ASSSRTAMNTEAF
TRBJ2-3	TRBV6-2/TRBV6-3	ASTQTIPGPSLDTQY
TRBJ2-1	TRBV7-9	ASRTAIEQF
TRBJ2-7	TRBV10-2	ASSDPVAGAPYEQY
TRBJ2-2	TRBV6-2/TRBV6-3	ASSYRHAITGELF
TRBJ2-5	TRBV4-1	ASSSPYQGQETQY
TRBJ2-5	TRBV7-3	ASSPGGPLETQY
TRBJ2-1	TRBV24-1	ATSGDLLDEQF
TRBJ1-6	TRBV7-2	ASSLSVGRIHSPLH
TRBJ2-1	TRBV6-5	ASGTNNEQF
TRBJ2-1	TRBV5-1	ASSLERVSYNEQF
TRBJ2-7	TRBV4-1	ASSRSSGASYEQY
TRBJ2-5	TRBV2	ASRRRQKKETQY
TRBJ2-3	TRBV5-1	ASSLGLASTDTQY
TRBJ2-7	TRBV15	ATSRGDGYEQY
TRBJ2-5	TRBV30	AWSVHGETQY
TRBJ2-5	TRBV4-1	ASSHEDWTGSSSTQY